This T cell receptor beta chain originates from a study of naive and memory T cell subsets. The CDR3 length is 14 residues. Deletions cut 4 bases from V and 7 bases from J, with 14 bases between. CDR1 is LGHDT and CDR2 is YNNKEL in the germline V gene (reference sequence). Two oligonucleotides, mixed equimolar, formed the beta constant-region primer covering TRBC1 and TRBC2. Nested alpha and beta constant-region primers with the SP2 primer drove four PCR rounds on ligated cDNA. A single record per CDR3 protein comes from TCRdb applying MiXCR to the UMI-ligation and nested PCR reads. The repertoire holds 70,000 to 95,000 distinct CDR3 sequences, with roughly 7% as singletons. In this sample, this clonotype turned up many times.

Sequenced sample: central memory CD4+ T cells from blood. The gene calls are TRBV3-1 and TRBJ1-5; D not resolved. The receptor comes from a human donor in good health. CDR3 loop: CASSRAGDYQPQHF. The CDR3 DNA reads TGTGCCAGCAGCCGGGCCGGGGATTACCAGCCCCAGCATTTT.